The source of this T cell receptor beta chain is a study of T cell responses to AZD1222 COVID-19 vaccine. The V gene's germline CDR1 is KGHDR and CDR2 SFDVKD. The ends were cut back, 2 bases at V and 5 bases at J, with 20 bases in the middle. The CDR3 has 17 residues. Assay: immunoSEQ multiplex PCR; the TCRdb copy retains only in-frame clones and omits some. The sample holds over 150,000 clones; about 90% are singletons and the top ten take roughly 5%. This clone was seen once. The TCR was taken from an adult in good health. This specimen consisted of peripheral blood, obtained on day 0 of MenACWY control vaccination. The chain links TRBV24-1 to TRBJ2-5; D possibly corresponds to TRBD2 (7 bases). The CDR3 here is CATSDYPDGGPGETQYF. In DNA, the CDR3 is TGTGCCACCAGTGATTACCCCGACGGGGGGCCGGGGGAGACCCAGTACTTC.